This T cell receptor beta chain is drawn from a study of blood T cells in healthy people across ages. The ends were cut back, 3 bases at V and 3 bases at J, with 12 bases in the middle. The CDR3 has 14 amino acids. Germline CDR1 and CDR2: KGHSH and LQKENI. Extraction of total RNA produced a minimum of 5 micrograms from each sample. Whole-study findings and limits: Both higher diversity and more naive CD4+ cells marked long-lived donors when set against aged donors.

On this clonotype itself: What it binds is unknown.

It was with a sample-barcoded 5' primer and a J-beta primer mix that a second PCR of roughly 7 to 12 cycles was run. Every sample returned 2.5 million or more CDR3-containing paired-end reads. TCRdb called the 5' RACE reads again in MiXCR, with one record for every CDR3 protein. The sample has a few hundred thousand distinct CDR3 sequences; roughly 27% are singletons. The clonotype was recovered from a woman in her 70s in good health. The chain links TRBV18 to TRBJ2-7; TRBD2 might be the D (6 bases). Sequencing was carried out using blood. CDR3 nucleotides: TGTGCCAGCTCACCTCGCCAGGAGGGCTACGAGCAGTACTTC. It translates to CASSPRQEGYEQYF. Full variable domain (missing parts from reference TRBV18 and TRBJ2-7): NAGVMQNPRHLVRRRGQEARLRCSPMKGHSHVYWYRQLPEEGLKFMVYLQKENIIDESGMPKERFSAEFPKEGPSILRIQQVVRGDSAAYFCASSPRQEGYEQYFGPGTRLTVT.